The next 27 T cell receptor beta chains were all read from a single sample in a study of beta chain features in type 1 diabetes. As every portion of the isolated RNA was reverse transcribed, the sequencing read expressed TCRB transcripts. Some clones are missing from TCRdb's copy, which holds only in-frame ones; the method was immunoSEQ multiplex PCR. The table has 350,000 to 450,000 clones, roughly 16% seen once. The sequencing sample was made of naive CD4+ T cells from blood. The source is a woman aged 18-29 years in good health.

The chain joins TRBV19 to TRBJ2-7, with a weak D call TRBD2 (6 bases). V gave up 3 bases and J gave up 7 bases, with 10 bases separating them. Germline V gene sequence: CDR1 LNHDA, CDR2 SQIVND (reference sequence). The CDR3 runs 12 residues. CDR3 in DNA: TGTGCCAGTAGTATGGGACTTCCTGAGCAGTACTTC. Encoded protein: CASSMGLPEQYF.

V usage is TRBV7-9 and J usage is TRBJ1-5; TRBD1 agrees at 9 bases. The germline V gene encodes CDR1 SEHNR and CDR2 FQNEAQ (reference sequence). The CDR3 contains 17 residues. With 5 bases clipped from V and 1 base from J, the junction kept 9 bases outside the gene matches. The CDR3 is CASSRGQGGDSNQPQHF. In nucleotides, the CDR3 is TGTGCCAGCAGCCGGGGACAGGGTGGAGACAGCAATCAGCCCCAGCATTTT.

In this sample, this clone turned up a few times. The chain combines TRBV7-2 with TRBJ2-7; TRBD2 aligns across 15 bases. The germline V gene encodes CDR1 SGHTA and CDR2 FQGNSA. The CDR3 runs 17 residues. Losses at the gene ends were 7 bases for V and 5 bases for J; bases not matched to a gene: 12. CDR3 amino acids: CASNKGLAGGRLHEQYF. The CDR3 nucleotides read TGTGCCAGCAACAAGGGACTAGCGGGAGGACGGCTCCACGAGCAGTACTTC.

The chain has TRBV7-9 and TRBJ1-2; 10 bases are a match to TRBD1. CDR1 is SEHNR and CDR2 is FQNEAQ in the germline V gene (reference sequence). The CDR3 runs to 14 residues. J lost 7 bases, V lost 3 bases, and 5 bases had no gene match. CDR3 nucleotides: TGTGCCAGCAGCTTCCGGGACAGGGGATCTGGCTACACCTTC. As protein: CASSFRDRGSGYTF.

This clone has more than one count but fewer than ten. The chain carries TRBV28 and TRBJ1-1; no clear D gene. Germline CDR1 is MDHEN and CDR2 is SYDVKM. V lost 6 bases, J lost 3 bases, and 8 bases lay in between. The length of the CDR3 is 12 residues. CDR3 DNA sequence: TGTGCCAGCAGGAGGCCGCACACTGAAGCTTTCTTT. It translates to CASRRPHTEAFF.

The rearrangement links TRBV28 to TRBJ1-2, with D unresolved. The CDR3 consists of 14 residues. V dropped 4 bases and J dropped 7 bases, with 16 bases sitting between them. Germline CDR1 MDHEN, CDR2 SYDVKM. CDR3 sequence: CASSSSLSGFGYTF. The CDR3 bases are TGTGCCAGCAGTTCCAGCCTATCGGGGTTTGGCTACACCTTC.

This clone was seen a few times. The CDR3 DNA reads as TGCAGCGACTCCTCTAGCGGGAGGGCCTCCTACAATGAGCAGTTCTTC. Its protein is CSDSSSGRASYNEQFF. The rearrangement joins TRBV29-1 to TRBJ2-1; 12 bases map to TRBD2. The CDR3 length is 16 residues. Germline V gives CDR1 SQVTM, CDR2 ANQGSEA. The V segment lost 7 bases and the J segment 0 bases; nucleotides outside the gene matches: 7.

CDR3 bases: TGTGCCAGCAGGCCTCGGGGAAGACATCAGCCCCAGCATTTT. Its protein product is CASRPRGRHQPQHF. The J gene is TRBJ1-5, the V gene TRBV7-2; no reliable D call. Looked up from germline, CDR1 is SGHTA and CDR2 is FQGNSA. The CDR3 runs 14 residues. With 6 bases removed from V and 5 bases from J, the gap between germline ends came to 14 bases.

This clone occurred a few times. Other DNA sequences in this sample translate to the same CDR3. The chain recombines TRBV7-9 with TRBJ1-5, with 7 bases identical to TRBD1. Germline CDR1 SEHNR, CDR2 FQNEAQ (reference sequence). The CDR3 spans 14 residues. V shed 5 bases and J 3 bases; nucleotides not matched to a gene: 4. The CDR3 DNA sequence: TGTGCCAGCAGCCCCGGGACAGTCAATCAGCCCCAGCATTTT. Its translation: CASSPGTVNQPQHF.

There are a few counts of this clone. The chain has TRBV30 and TRBJ2-5; the D gene is possibly TRBD1 (6 bases). CDR1 is GTSNPN, CDR2 SVGIG, per germline (reference sequence). The V and J ends lost 0 bases and 7 bases respectively, with 12 bases between them. The CDR3 has 13 amino acids. As DNA, the CDR3 is TGTGCCTGGAGTGTAGGGACAATCGGGACCCAGTACTTC. Amino acids: CAWSVGTIGTQYF.

V gene TRBV10-3 combines with J gene TRBJ1-2; unclear D gene. The CDR3 extends over 13 amino acids. Trimming left V 2 bases short and J 3 bases short, with 7 bases between. Per the germline V gene, CDR1 is ENHRY and CDR2 is SYGVKD. The CDR3 bases are TGTGCCATCAGTGAGGTGCAGGACTATGGCTACACCTTC. It specifies CAISEVQDYGYTF.

This clone was observed a few times. This chain uses TRBV5-6 with TRBJ1-5; D not resolved. Trimming removed 2 bases from V and 11 bases from J, with 20 bases in between. The CDR3 is 15 residues long. The germline V gene encodes CDR1 SGHDT and CDR2 YYEEEE. CDR3 nucleotides: TGTGCCAGCAGCTTATATTCAGCGCCTAGTACAACCCAGCATTTT. It yields the protein CASSLYSAPSTTQHF. Drawing the rest from reference TRBV5-6 and TRBJ1-5, the complete variable domain is DAGVTQSPTHLIKTRGQQVTLRCSPKSGHDTVSWYQQALGQGPQFIFQYYEEEERQRGNFPDRFSGHQFPNYSSELNVNALLLGDSALYLCASSLYSAPSTTQHFGDGTRLSIL.

The chain joins TRBV28 to TRBJ2-7; 7 bases fit TRBD2. The J segment lost 0 bases and the V segment lost 7 bases, leaving 9 bases of the junction unmatched. The CDR3 runs 15 residues. CDR1 is MDHEN and CDR2 is SYDVKM in the germline V gene. CDR3 sequence (DNA): TGTGCCAGCACCTCCCGGGGCGGGAGCTCCTACGAGCAGTACTTC. The encoded protein is CASTSRGGSSYEQYF.

A few counts support this clone. The rearrangement links TRBV7-9 to TRBJ2-1; the D gene is possibly TRBD2 (6 bases). The CDR3 length is 15 residues. The V end lost 2 bases, the J end lost 0 bases, and 8 bases lay between the germline ends. The germline CDR1 and CDR2 sequences are SEHNR and FQNEAQ (reference sequence). The CDR3 nucleotides read TGTGCCAGCAGCTTACGGGAGAACTCCTACAATGAGCAGTTCTTC. This codes for CASSLRENSYNEQFF.

The CDR3 spells CASSQVSQDSYEQYF. CDR3 bases: TGCGCCAGCAGCCAAGTGTCCCAGGACTCTTACGAGCAGTACTTC. The gene calls are TRBV4-1 and TRBJ2-7, with TRBD2 as a possible D gene (5 bases). V shed 1 base and J shed 4 bases, with 14 bases lying between them. This CDR3 has 15 amino acids. The germline V gene encodes CDR1 MGHRA and CDR2 YSYEKL.

This rearrangement joins TRBV28 to TRBJ2-7, with 13 nucleotides matching TRBD2. This CDR3 has 17 residues. V gave up 3 bases and J gave up 3 bases; unmatched junction bases: 8. Looked up from germline, CDR1 is MDHEN and CDR2 is SYDVKM. The CDR3: CASSLFRTSGSIYEQYF. The CDR3, as DNA: TGTGCCAGCAGTTTGTTTCGGACTAGCGGGAGTATCTACGAGCAGTACTTC.

The chain employs TRBV5-6 and TRBJ2-1; tentatively, D is TRBD2 (5 bases). Germline lookup yields CDR1 SGHDT and CDR2 YYEEEE. V lost 2 bases and J 4 bases, leaving 13 bases between the germline ends. This CDR3 comprises 15 residues. This CDR3 is CASSLAAGWYNEQFF. The CDR3 nucleotides read TGTGCCAGCAGCTTAGCGGCAGGTTGGTACAATGAGCAGTTCTTC.

This clone was detected only a few times. The chain employs TRBV28 and TRBJ2-1; 10 bases are shared with TRBD2. Germline V gene sequence: CDR1 MDHEN, CDR2 SYDVKM. The CDR3 totals 14 residues. V lost 5 bases, J lost 10 bases, and 8 bases stayed unmatched. The DNA for the CDR3 is TGTGCCAGCAGTCAGCGGGAGGGCAGGAGGGAGCAGTTCTTC. Translation: CASSQREGRREQFF.

This clone appeared a few times. The chain uses TRBV10-3 and TRBJ1-2; tentative D call: TRBD1 (6 bases). CDR1 is ENHRY and CDR2 is SYGVKD in the germline V gene. The CDR3 is 13 amino acids. The V gene lost 4 bases and the J gene lost 6 bases, with 12 bases spanning the gap. CDR3 amino acids: CAISGQAPHGYTF. CDR3 nucleotides: TGTGCCATCAGTGGACAGGCCCCCCATGGCTACACCTTC.

This clone was seen only a few times. J is TRBJ2-7 and V is TRBV6-5, with D possibly TRBD2 on 5 matching bases. V was shortened by 3 bases and J by 4 bases, with 10 bases between the two germline ends. Germline V gene sequence: CDR1 MNHEY, CDR2 SVGAGI. The CDR3 loop spans 13 amino acids. Written as DNA, the CDR3 is TGTGCCAGCAGTTATAGGTCGGGGTACGAGCAGTACTTC. Protein sequence: CASSYRSGYEQYF.

This clone was seen a handful of times. V gene TRBV28 combines with J gene TRBJ1-5, with D uncertain. Germline V gives CDR1 MDHEN, CDR2 SYDVKM. Trimming took off 6 bases at V and 0 bases at J, with 12 bases between the two ends. CDR3 length equals 15 residues. The CDR3: CASRSSPYSNQPQHF. As DNA, the CDR3 is TGTGCCAGCAGGTCGAGTCCTTATAGCAATCAGCCCCAGCATTTT.

The V and J genes are TRBV7-2 and TRBJ1-2; weak D call: TRBD1 (5 bases). The germline gives CDR1 SGHTA, CDR2 FQGNSA. V lost 2 bases to trimming and J lost 4 bases, with 17 bases between them. This CDR3 is built from 16 residues. The CDR3 region is CASSLPNRGTGYGYTF. The CDR3 nucleotides read TGTGCCAGCAGCTTACCGAATAGGGGAACAGGCTATGGCTACACCTTC.

This clone was counted only a few times. Other DNA sequences in the sample encode the same CDR3. This chain uses TRBV6-4 with TRBJ1-1; TRBD1 aligns across 10 bases. The CDR3 is 14 residues long. Germline V lookup: CDR1 MRHNA, CDR2 SNTAGT. V shed 6 bases and J 1 base; nucleotides not matched to a gene: 2. CDR3 sequence reads: CASRRDRGNTEAFF. The CDR3 coding sequence is TGTGCCAGCAGGAGGGACAGGGGGAACACTGAAGCTTTCTTT.

The gene calls are TRBV21-1 and TRBJ2-5; the table's TRBD2 call for D was not verified on the DNA. TRBV21-1 is a pseudogene segment. The CDR3 runs 15 residues. The CDR3 loop reads CASSKAALVGETQYF. CDR3 in DNA: TGTGCCAGCAGCAAAGCGGCGCTCGTCGGGGAGACCCAGTACTTC.

This chain links TRBV9 with TRBJ2-1; D might be TRBD2 (5 bases). The CDR3 contains 17 residues. Germline assignment: CDR1 SGDLS and CDR2 YYNGEE. The germline V and J ends were trimmed by 0 bases and 2 bases, with 15 bases remaining between them. The chain's CDR3 is CASSVARAETPYNEQFF. Here the CDR3 DNA reads TGTGCCAGCAGCGTAGCTCGAGCGGAAACACCCTACAATGAGCAGTTCTTC.

The V call is TRBV10-3, the J call TRBJ2-4, with 7 bases fitting TRBD1. Per germline, CDR1 ENHRY and CDR2 SYGVKD. This CDR3 is 15 amino acids long. V shed 3 bases and J 0 bases; nucleotides not matched to a gene: 2. CDR3 protein: CAISDRGIAKNIQYF. In DNA form, the CDR3 reads TGTGCCATCAGTGACAGGGGGATAGCCAAAAACATTCAGTACTTC.

This clone showed up just a few times. This chain joins TRBV19 and TRBJ2-5; 9 bases map to TRBD1. The CDR3 consists of 13 residues. Trimming took 8 bases from V and 4 from J; bases not matched to a gene: 5. Germline assignment: CDR1 LNHDA and CDR2 SQIVND (reference sequence). The CDR3 loop reads CASATGGLETQYF. The CDR3 DNA follows: TGTGCCAGTGCAACAGGGGGCCTAGAGACCCAGTACTTC. The full variable domain, in which reference TRBV19 and TRBJ2-5 provide the parts outside the CDR3, is DGGITQSPKYLFRKEGQNVTLSCEQNLNHDAMYWYRQDPGQGLRLIYYSQIVNDFQKGDIAEGYSVSREKKESFPLTVTSAQKNPTAFYLCASATGGLETQYFGPGTRLLVL.